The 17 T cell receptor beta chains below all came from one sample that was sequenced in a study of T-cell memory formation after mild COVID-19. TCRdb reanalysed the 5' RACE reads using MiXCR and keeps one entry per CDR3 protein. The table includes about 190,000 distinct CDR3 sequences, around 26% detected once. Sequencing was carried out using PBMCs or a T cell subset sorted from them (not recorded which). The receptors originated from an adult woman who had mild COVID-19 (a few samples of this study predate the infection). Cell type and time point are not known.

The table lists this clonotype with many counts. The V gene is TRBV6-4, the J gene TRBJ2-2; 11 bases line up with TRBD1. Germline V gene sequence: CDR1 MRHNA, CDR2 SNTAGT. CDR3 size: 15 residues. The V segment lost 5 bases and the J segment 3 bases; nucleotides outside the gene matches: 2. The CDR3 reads CASSPGQGDTGELFF. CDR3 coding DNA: TGTGCCAGCAGTCCGGGACAGGGGGACACCGGGGAGCTGTTTTTT.

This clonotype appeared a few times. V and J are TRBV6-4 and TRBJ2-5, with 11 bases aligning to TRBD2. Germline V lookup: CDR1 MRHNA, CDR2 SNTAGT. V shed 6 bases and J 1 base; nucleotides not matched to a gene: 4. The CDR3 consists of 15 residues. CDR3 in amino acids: CASSEGTSGQETQYF. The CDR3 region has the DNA TGTGCCAGCAGCGAGGGGACTAGCGGCCAAGAGACCCAGTACTTC.

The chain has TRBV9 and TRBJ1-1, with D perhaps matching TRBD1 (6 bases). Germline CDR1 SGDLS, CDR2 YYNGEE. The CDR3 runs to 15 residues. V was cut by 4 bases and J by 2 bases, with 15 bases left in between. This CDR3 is CASSPPGTLNTEAFF. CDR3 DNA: TGTGCCAGCAGCCCCCCCGGGACATTAAACACTGAAGCTTTCTTT.

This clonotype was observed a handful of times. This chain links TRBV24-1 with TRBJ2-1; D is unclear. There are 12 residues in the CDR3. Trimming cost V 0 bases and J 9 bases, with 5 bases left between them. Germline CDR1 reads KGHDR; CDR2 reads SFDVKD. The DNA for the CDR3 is TGTGCCACCAGTGATTTGAGTGGTGAGCAGTTCTTC. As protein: CATSDLSGEQFF.

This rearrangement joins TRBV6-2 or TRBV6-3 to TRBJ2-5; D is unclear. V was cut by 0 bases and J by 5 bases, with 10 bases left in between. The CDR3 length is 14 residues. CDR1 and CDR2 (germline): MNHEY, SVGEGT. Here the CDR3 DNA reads TGTGCCAGCAGTTACTCCCCCAATGGGGAGACCCAGTACTTC. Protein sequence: CASSYSPNGETQYF.

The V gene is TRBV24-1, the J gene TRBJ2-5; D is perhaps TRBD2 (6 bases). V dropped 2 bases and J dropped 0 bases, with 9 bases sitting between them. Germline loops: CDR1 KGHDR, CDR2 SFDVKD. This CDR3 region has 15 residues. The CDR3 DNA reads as TGTGCCACCAGTGATTGGGACTTAGACCAAGAGACCCAGTACTTC. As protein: CATSDWDLDQETQYF.

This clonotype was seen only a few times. This chain's CDR3 is CASRGGGSSYEQYF. Written as DNA, the CDR3 is TGTGCCAGCAGAGGAGGCGGGAGCTCCTACGAGCAGTACTTC. The chain recombines TRBV11-2 with TRBJ2-7; 7 bases match TRBD2. V dropped 6 bases and J dropped 0; count of bases not matched to a gene: 5. The V gene's germline CDR1 is SGHAT and CDR2 FQNNGV. The CDR3 extends over 14 amino acids.

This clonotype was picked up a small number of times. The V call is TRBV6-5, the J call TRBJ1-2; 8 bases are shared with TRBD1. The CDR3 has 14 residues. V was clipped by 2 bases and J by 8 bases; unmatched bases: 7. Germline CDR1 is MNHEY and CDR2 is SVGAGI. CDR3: CASSYTGTGGGYTF. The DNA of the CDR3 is TGTGCCAGCAGTTACACCGGGACAGGCGGCGGCTACACCTTC.

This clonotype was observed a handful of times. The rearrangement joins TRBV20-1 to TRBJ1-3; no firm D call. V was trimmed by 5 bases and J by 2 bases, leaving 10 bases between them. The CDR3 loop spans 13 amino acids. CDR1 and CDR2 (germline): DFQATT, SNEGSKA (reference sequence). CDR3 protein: CSAHTGPGNTIYF. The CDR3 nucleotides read TGCAGTGCTCATACGGGCCCTGGAAACACCATATATTTT.

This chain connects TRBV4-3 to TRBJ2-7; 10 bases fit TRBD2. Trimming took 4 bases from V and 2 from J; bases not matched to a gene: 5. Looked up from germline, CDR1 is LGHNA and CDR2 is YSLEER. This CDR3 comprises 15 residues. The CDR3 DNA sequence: TGCGCCAGCAGCCCGGGACTAGCGCTTACCTACGAGCAGTACTTC. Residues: CASSPGLALTYEQYF.

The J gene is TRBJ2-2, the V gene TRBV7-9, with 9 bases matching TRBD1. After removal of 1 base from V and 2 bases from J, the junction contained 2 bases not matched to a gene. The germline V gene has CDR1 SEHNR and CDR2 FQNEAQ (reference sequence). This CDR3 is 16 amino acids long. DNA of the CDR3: TGTGCCAGCAGCTTAGAGACAGGGGGAAACACCGGGGAGCTGTTTTTT. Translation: CASSLETGGNTGELFF.

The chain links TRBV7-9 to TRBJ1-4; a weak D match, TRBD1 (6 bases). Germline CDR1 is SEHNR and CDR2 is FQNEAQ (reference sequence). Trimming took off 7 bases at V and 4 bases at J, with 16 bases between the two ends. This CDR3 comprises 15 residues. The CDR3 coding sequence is TGTGCCAGCACCTCCCGGGGCAGGGGTAATGAAAAACTGTTTTTT. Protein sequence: CASTSRGRGNEKLFF.

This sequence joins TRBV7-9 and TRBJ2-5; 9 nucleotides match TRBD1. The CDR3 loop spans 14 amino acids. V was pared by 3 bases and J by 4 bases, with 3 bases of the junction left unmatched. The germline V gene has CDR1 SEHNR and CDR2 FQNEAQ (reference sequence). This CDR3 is CASSFATGGETQYF. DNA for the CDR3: TGTGCCAGCAGCTTCGCGACAGGGGGAGAGACCCAGTACTTC.

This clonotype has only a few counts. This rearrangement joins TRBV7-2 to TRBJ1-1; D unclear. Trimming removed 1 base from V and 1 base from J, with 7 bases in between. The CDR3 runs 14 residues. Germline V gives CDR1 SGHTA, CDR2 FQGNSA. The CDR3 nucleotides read TGTGCCAGCAGCTTAGTCGTCCCGAACACTGAAGCTTTCTTT. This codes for CASSLVVPNTEAFF.

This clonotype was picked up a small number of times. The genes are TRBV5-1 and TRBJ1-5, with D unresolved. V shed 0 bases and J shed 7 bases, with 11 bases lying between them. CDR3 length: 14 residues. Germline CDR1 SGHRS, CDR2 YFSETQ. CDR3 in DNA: TGCGCCAGCAGCTTGGCTGGGTCGGACCAGCCCCAGCATTTT. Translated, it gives CASSLAGSDQPQHF.

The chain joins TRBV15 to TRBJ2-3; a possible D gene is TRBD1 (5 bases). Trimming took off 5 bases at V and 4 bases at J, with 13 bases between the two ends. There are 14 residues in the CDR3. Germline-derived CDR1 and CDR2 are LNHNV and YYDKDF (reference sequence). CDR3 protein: CATSLAGRADTQYF. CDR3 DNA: TGTGCCACCAGCCTCGCAGGCAGGGCAGATACGCAGTATTTT.

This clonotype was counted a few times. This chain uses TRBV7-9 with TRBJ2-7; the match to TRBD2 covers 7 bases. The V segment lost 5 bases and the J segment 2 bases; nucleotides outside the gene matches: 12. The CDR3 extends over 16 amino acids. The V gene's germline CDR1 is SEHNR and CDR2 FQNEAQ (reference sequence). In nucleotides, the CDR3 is TGTGCCAGCAGCCCTCCAGAGGCGGGAGATACCTACGAGCAGTACTTC. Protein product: CASSPPEAGDTYEQYF.